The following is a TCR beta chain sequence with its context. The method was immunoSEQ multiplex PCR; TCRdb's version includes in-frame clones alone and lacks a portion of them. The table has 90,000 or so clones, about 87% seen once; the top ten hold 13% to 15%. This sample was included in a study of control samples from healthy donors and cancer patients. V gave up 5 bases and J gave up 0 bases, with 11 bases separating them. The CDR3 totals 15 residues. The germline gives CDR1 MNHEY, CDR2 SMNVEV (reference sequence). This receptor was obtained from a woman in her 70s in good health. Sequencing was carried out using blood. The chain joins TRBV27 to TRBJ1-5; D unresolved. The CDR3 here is CASSLSVYSNQPQHF. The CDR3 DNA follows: TGTGCCAGCAGTCTAAGCGTTTATAGCAATCAGCCCCAGCATTTT.